This T cell receptor beta chain emerged from a study of T cells in Graves' hyperthyroidism and ophthalmopathy. Hyperthyroidism, newly diagnosed and lasting under 2 months, affected patients aged 18 to 65. Reasons for excluding patients were uncontrolled infection, other autoimmune disease, pregnancy or lactation. From germline, CDR1 is SGHTA and CDR2 FQGNSA. The J segment lost 7 bases and the V segment lost 3 bases, leaving 7 bases of the junction unmatched. There are 15 residues in the CDR3. It was RNA transcripts that yielded the amplified TCR beta CDR3 regions. Using the HTBI primer set, a first-round RT-PCR was run on the TCR CDR3. One entry per CDR3 protein results from TCRdb running MiXCR on the multiplex PCR reads. The repertoire holds nearly 750,000 distinct CDR3 sequences, approximately 36% seen once, with around a third in the top ten.

The chain carries TRBV7-2 and TRBJ2-7; TRBD1 aligns across 12 bases. The clonotype originates from a woman between 40 and 55 years old with Graves' hyperthyroidism. Sequencing was performed on blood. In DNA form, the CDR3 reads TGTGCCAGCAGCTTCGTGGGACAGGGGGCAGAAGAGCAGTACTTC. Its protein product is CASSFVGQGAEEQYF. Full variable domain (rest looked up from reference TRBV7-2 and TRBJ2-7): GAGVSQSPSNKVTEKGKDVELRCDPISGHTALYWYRQSLGQGLEFLIYFQGNSAPDKSGLPSDRFSAERTGGSVSTLTIQRTQQEDSAVYLCASSFVGQGAEEQYFGPGTRLTVT.